This TCR beta chain appears in the sequencing data of a study of T cells in Graves' hyperthyroidism and ophthalmopathy (dated by TCRdb to between 2017 and 2020). Background for the entire study: Peripheral blood samples were taken at the time of initial diagnosis, prior to any treatment. The paper describes TCR Vbeta CDR3 sequencing of 135 peripheral blood samples, made up of fewer than 50 ophthalmopathy patients, some 76 hyperthyroidism patients and 17 progressor patients. In addition, the study compared T-cell repertoires in thyroid tissue and in blood from about six Graves' hyperthyroidism patients. To identify TCR V-J signatures that set the groups apart, the researchers used a discovery cohort of 90 to 100 patients, made up of 43 with Graves' ophthalmopathy and 55 to 65 with stable Graves' hyperthyroidism. Prospective prediction of ophthalmopathy was tested in an independent validation cohort consisting of about 20 hyperthyroidism patients and some 17 patients who later progressed to ophthalmopathy. The approximately 98 discovery patients were randomly divided into training and test sets at a 7:3 ratio. After sampling, hyperthyroidism patients received methimazole starting at 30 mg daily, and ophthalmopathy patients received high-dose intravenous methylprednisolone. What the study reported, not specific to this receptor: Blood samples also contained most of the expanded thyroid clonotypes (frequency above 0.001), which suggests that blood repertoires may reflect thyroid immune responses. A model built on a 13 V-J signature distinguished ophthalmopathy from stable hyperthyroidism, reaching around 88% sensitivity and around 81% specificity in cross-validation and 80%/75% in testing. In validation, the model predicted progression to ophthalmopathy with roughly 66% sensitivity and roughly 75% specificity, a median of 6.5 months before onset. No statistical method was used to set the sample size in advance, and investigators knew the group allocation.

The table lists this clonotype with many counts. Its antigen is currently not known. The sample holds no much larger clone one base away, and base qualities are not on file. The TCR beta CDR3 regions were amplified from the RNA transcripts. The first round of RT-PCR for the TCR CDR3 was performed with the HTBI primer set and the Qiagen OneStep RT-PCR kit. The libraries were constructed in a second round of multiplex PCR and then size-selected and purified. Libraries were sequenced paired-end with 100 bp reads on an Illumina HiSeq2000. The authors processed their data as follows. SOAPnuke was used to process the raw data, throwing out any read that contained adapters or uncalled bases, had a mean Phred below 15, or lacked an exact constant-primer or identifier match. High-quality paired reads were merged using COPE v1.2.5, and each unique nucleotide sequence was defined as a clonotype. MiTCR v1.1 was used to align clonotypes to the IMGT TRBV, TRBD and TRBJ reference segments. The analysis was restricted to V-J combinations with a frequency above 0.0001, which together covered around 99% of the repertoires. The TCS score was defined as F50 (clonal expansion) divided by E x V (chaos), with BLOSUM62-based TCRdist calculated between CDR3 peptides within each V-J. Welch's t-statistics and random forest reduced around 520 V-J features to fewer than 15, which were used in a naive Bayes classifier (R e1071). TCRdb reprocessed the public reads (quality trimming at Q25 with fastp, clone calling with MiXCR) and kept in-frame beta chains. Rows matching on CDR3 protein sequence are summarized as one entry with the most common DNA and genes. These V and J calls rely on TCRdb rather than the paper's analysis. For this sample there are 240,000 or so distinct CDR3 sequences; approximately 16% appear just once. The ten largest account for about 30% of the sample.

In the ophthalmopathy patients, disease was moderately to severely active, with a Clinical Activity Score of 3 or more, a NOSPECS grade of 4 or more, and a duration of less than 3 months. Patients with uncontrolled infections, other autoimmune diseases, pregnancy or lactation were excluded. Diagnoses were based on clinical symptoms, serum thyroxine and TRAb, thyroid ultrasound and orbital computed tomography. Ficoll-Paque density gradient centrifugation was used to isolate PBMCs from 9.5 to 10 ml of fresh peripheral blood. Trizol reagent was used to extract total RNA, and RNA quality was then checked on an Agilent 2100 Bioanalyzer. The sequenced sample was blood. This TCR came from a woman between 18 and 29 years old with Graves' ophthalmopathy.

The DNA sequence is TGTGCCTGGAGTCCCCAGGGAAGGACTGAAGCTTTCTTT. The translation is CAWSPQGRTEAFF. The V gene is TRBV30 and the J gene is TRBJ1-1, with a weak D call of TRBD1 (5 bases match). Cut back by 2 bases and 5 bases, the V and J ends lie 12 bases apart. Via the germline V gene (reference sequence), CDR1 is GTSNPN and CDR2 SVGIG. Spanning cysteine to phenylalanine, the CDR3 consists of 13 amino acids. Left in the record is the CDR3 DNA by itself, 39 bases read in frame from the first base.